Presented here are 20 T cell receptor beta chains from one specimen sequenced in a study of T cells expressing NK-cell markers. TCRdb reprocessed the 5' RACE reads and stores each CDR3 protein as one record, lacking DNA. Its table records about 380,000 distinct CDR3 sequences. Material for sequencing was blood T cells: a sorted CD56 or NKG2C T cell subset, CD4+ or CD8+ T cells, or bulk PBMC T cells (not recorded which). The source of these receptors is a man aged 18-75 years in good health.

This sequence joins TRBV5-6 and TRBJ1-6; there is no DNA to check the TCRdb D call of TRBD1. This CDR3 comprises 15 residues. Per germline, CDR1 SGHDT and CDR2 YYEEEE. The CDR3: CASSQERRENSPLHF.

The chain uses TRBV2 and TRBJ1-5. Germline V gene sequence: CDR1 SNHLY, CDR2 FYNNEI. This CDR3 is built from 13 residues. The CDR3 spells CASNLDVNQPQHF.

V is TRBV7-9 and J is TRBJ1-1; TCRdb's D call of TRBD1 is untestable without DNA. CDR3 length: 15 residues. Germline V gene lookup returns CDR1 SEHNR and CDR2 FQNEAQ (reference sequence). CDR3 region: CASSLGWGGGTEAFF. The full variable domain, its missing parts supplied by reference TRBV7-9 and TRBJ1-1, is DTGVSQNPRHKITKRGQNVTFRCDPISEHNRLYWYRQTLGQGPEFLTYFQNEAQLEKSRLLSDRFSAERPKGSFSTLEIQRTEQGDSAMYLCASSLGWGGGTEAFFGQGTRLTVV.

This sequence joins TRBV7-9 and TRBJ2-2; TCRdb gives TRBD2 as the D gene, but with no DNA this cannot be confirmed. Germline CDR1 and CDR2: SEHNR and FQNEAQ (reference sequence). This CDR3 contains 16 residues. The CDR3 is CASSSASGGNTGELFF.

The rearrangement uses TRBV12-3 or TRBV12-4 and TRBJ2-7. CDR3 length: 13 residues. The CDR3 loop reads CASSLNSDYEQYF.

The chain employs TRBV20-1 and TRBJ2-5; TCRdb's D gene call, TRBD2, goes unchecked for lack of DNA. The CDR3 totals 14 residues. The germline V gene has CDR1 DFQATT and CDR2 SNEGSKA (reference sequence). The CDR3 loop is CSAPIAGGVETQYF.

This chain joins TRBV7-8 and TRBJ2-2; the TCRdb D gene call, TRBD1, has no DNA to confirm it. The CDR3 sequence is 17 residues long. In germline, CDR1 is SGHVS, CDR2 FQNEAQ. CDR3 region: CASSLGRRTGSTGELFF.

This sequence joins TRBV20-1 and TRBJ1-2; the D call from TCRdb, TRBD1, cannot be confirmed without DNA. Germline V gives CDR1 DFQATT, CDR2 SNEGSKA (reference sequence). The length of the CDR3 is 13 residues. The CDR3 is CSAPAQGLYGYTF.

The gene calls are TRBV2 and TRBJ2-1; TCRdb selects TRBD1, and the lack of DNA leaves this call unchecked. There are 13 residues in the CDR3. CDR1 is SNHLY, CDR2 FYNNEI, per germline. CDR3 sequence: CASNRDSLREQFF.

The chain combines TRBV6-1 with TRBJ1-1; TCRdb selects TRBD1, and the lack of DNA leaves this call unchecked. Germline-derived CDR1 and CDR2 are MNHNS and SASEGT. The length of the CDR3 is 13 residues. CDR3: CASSRQLNTEAFF.

The chain employs TRBV27 and TRBJ1-6. CDR3 length: 13 amino acids. Germline V gives CDR1 MNHEY, CDR2 SMNVEV (reference sequence). The CDR3 protein is CASSSGGNSPLHF.

The CDR3 here is CASSFQSRAAEAFF. V and J are TRBV28 and TRBJ1-1; TCRdb calls TRBD1, which cannot be checked without DNA. The CDR3 has 14 amino acids. Looked up from germline, CDR1 is MDHEN and CDR2 is SYDVKM.

The CDR3 here is CASGSGHGVYEQYF. The V gene is TRBV12-5, the J gene TRBJ2-7; TCRdb outputs TRBD1, but without DNA this stays unchecked. Germline CDR1 and CDR2: LGHNT and FRNRAP. CDR3 length: 14 amino acids.

The V gene is TRBV3-1, the J gene TRBJ1-1; no DNA is available, so the TRBD1 call from TCRdb remains unchecked. Looked up from germline, CDR1 is LGHDT and CDR2 is YNNKEL (reference sequence). The CDR3 has 15 amino acids. CDR3 region: CASSRSGDRMTEAFF.

V usage is TRBV3-1 and J usage is TRBJ1-2. This CDR3 has 15 residues. Germline CDR1 reads LGHDT; CDR2 reads YNNKEL (reference sequence). CDR3 loop: CASSQDPRFVYGYTF.

This chain connects TRBV13 to TRBJ2-7. The CDR3 runs to 16 residues. From germline, CDR1 is PRHDT and CDR2 FYEKMQ (reference sequence). The CDR3 loop reads CASSPFKKTHSYEQYF.

This chain uses TRBV27 with TRBJ2-7; without DNA, the TCRdb call of TRBD1 cannot be checked. This CDR3 comprises 15 residues. Germline assignment: CDR1 MNHEY and CDR2 SMNVEV (reference sequence). This CDR3 is CASRKTGQYSYEQYF.

This chain uses TRBV28 with TRBJ1-2; TCRdb gives TRBD1 as the D gene, but with no DNA this cannot be confirmed. This CDR3 has 15 residues. Germline V lookup: CDR1 MDHEN, CDR2 SYDVKM. The CDR3 spells CASSLWGRGLRGYTF.

The chain recombines TRBV9 with TRBJ2-3; TCRdb designates TRBD2, a call that cannot be tested without DNA. CDR1 SGDLS and CDR2 YYNGEE come from the germline V gene. This CDR3 region has 18 residues. The CDR3 loop reads CASSVGASGGSSTDTQYF.

The V call is TRBV30, the J call TRBJ2-2. Germline CDR1 and CDR2: GTSNPN and SVGIG (reference sequence). There are 12 residues in the CDR3. The CDR3 sequence: CAWKIGTGELFF.